This T cell receptor beta chain appears in the sequencing data of a study of identical twins (dated by TCRdb to about 2016). For the study in its entirety: To test whether fetal clonotypes persist, this study deep-sequenced TCR alpha and beta repertoires from monozygotic twins, from unrelated adults of various ages, and from cord blood. Replicate twin experiments were performed at different times using different library preparation protocols to rule out contamination.

The library relied on 5' RACE. The data were produced on an Illumina HiSeq 2000. Template switching introduced a universal primer binding site; the final cDNA contained a unique molecular identifier, enabling accurate counting of TCR cDNA molecules. Specific primers in the conserved constant-segment region were used to synthesize first-strand cDNA for TCR alpha and beta chains. Each cDNA library was double barcoded, with a SMART-Mk sample barcode plus Illumina barcodes, to control for contamination. TruSeq adapter sequences along with Illumina sample barcodes were introduced in two successive PCR steps. The Illumina HiSeq platform was used with custom primers to sequence TCR alpha and beta cDNA libraries. Per the source publication's procedure: Unique molecular identifiers were extracted from raw reads with MiGEC, and CDR3 positions were determined with MiXCR. For each individual, recombination models were inferred using an EM algorithm with the repgenHMM and IGoR tools. The tcR package in R was used for shared clonotype analysis, with sharing normalized by the product of cloneset sizes. To study raw recombination free of thymic and clonal selection effects, out-of-frame nonproductive sequences were analyzed. TCRdb reanalyzed the raw reads on its own, using fastp at Q25 for trimming and MiXCR for clone calling, and kept in-frame beta chains. A single entry per CDR3 protein holds the most common genes and DNA from its merged rows. The V and J calls follow TCRdb's processing rather than the paper's. Within this sample are hundreds of thousands of distinct CDR3 sequences, with approximately 8% of them counted one time only. The top ten clones comprise less than 2.5% of the sample.

Every donor in the study was a healthy Caucasian. The twin cohort consisted of three pairs of female monozygotic twins, all aged roughly 18 to 29 years. Using Miltenyi CD45RO+ enrichment and human naive T-cell isolation kits, memory (CD45RO+) and naive T cells were isolated from PBMC. This clonotype was seen many times. The target of this receptor is not known. The sample holds no much larger clone one base away, and base qualities are not on file. V and J lose 4 bases and 3 bases, and a span of 9 bases separates them. The germline V gene provides CDR1 SGHRS and CDR2 YFSETQ. The CDR3 spans 13 residues, from the cysteine through the phenylalanine. Just the 39-base CDR3 DNA is kept, in frame starting at base 1. The paper as a whole reports these results and caveats: Abundant cord blood beta clonotypes had fewer insertions, young adult naive repertoires showed a similar but weaker trend, and memory repertoires showed no such trend. In beta out-of-frame sequences, excess twin sharing was weaker, because having fewer shared sequences lowered the signal-to-noise ratio. Invariant T cells such as MAIT and iNKT could partly confound zero-insertion analyses, though diverse VJ usage argued against this for most clonotypes. Because the same donors could not be followed over many years, conclusions were based on cross-sectional statistical analysis. Compared with coincidental sharing between unrelated individuals, an excess of low generation-probability sequences was observed among out-of-frame TCR alpha sequences shared between twins. Recombination models systematically underestimated out-of-frame TCR alpha sharing in monozygotic twins but agreed with sharing between unrelated individuals.

These data were also reused for a study on yellow fever vaccine responses in identical twins. From the second report: According to the authors, the vaccine-induced T cell response in identical twins seemed to be partly convergent and partly specific to each individual. In identical twins, the study followed T cell clones that responded to the vaccine with precision.

This chain is built from TRBV5-1 and TRBJ2-3; the D gene remains uncertain. The sample consisted of memory (CD45RO+) T cells sorted from blood. The cell subset or site label here, explained by the study, means: CD45RO+ enriched T cells. This receptor was taken from a young woman in good health. The CDR3 here reads CASSPWGTDTQYF. The sequence in DNA is TGCGCCAGCAGCCCATGGGGTACAGATACGCAGTATTTT.